This T cell receptor beta chain emerged from a study of a mutant IDH1 vaccine in newly diagnosed glioma. About the study: Patients were given eight vaccinations, scheduled in weeks 1, 3, 5, 7, 11, 15, 19 and 23. Onset of vaccination occurred 4-6 weeks following radiotherapy alone, or with temozolomide cycles.

Assay: immunoSEQ multiplex PCR; the TCRdb copy retains only in-frame clones and omits some. The sample includes about 51,000 clones, around 80% of them seen just once. With 0 bases removed from V and 5 bases from J, the gap between germline ends came to 15 bases. This CDR3 is built from 16 residues. CDR1 SGHRS and CDR2 YFSETQ come from the germline V gene. As for time point: week 5, during vaccination. Vaccination used 300 ug of mutant IDH1 20-mer peptide per dose, with topical imiquimod. A word on this clone: The antigen is not known.

This clonotype originated in a woman in her thirties or forties with glioma. This chain links TRBV5-1 with TRBJ2-1, with D uncertain. The input for sequencing was PBMCs, taken from a glioma patient whose treatment included an IDH1 peptide vaccine. The CDR3 DNA reads as TGCGCCAGCAGCTTGGGGACCTTTGGAATAGACAATGAGCAGTTCTTC. Translated, it gives CASSLGTFGIDNEQFF.